The 18 T cell receptor beta chains below all came from one sample that was sequenced in a study of blood T cell repertoires in COVID-19. Profiled with immunoSEQ multiplex PCR; TCRdb holds only in-frame clones, not every one. Of about 170,000 clones listed, around four fifths are singletons. Sequenced material: peripheral blood. The receptors stem from an elderly woman with COVID-19, enrolled during active disease.

The V gene is TRBV27, the J gene TRBJ2-7; D may be TRBD2 (6 bases). Trimming left V 2 bases short and J 6 bases short, with 8 bases between. CDR3 length: 12 amino acids. In germline, CDR1 is MNHEY, CDR2 SMNVEV (reference sequence). DNA of the CDR3: TGTGCCAGCAGTTTAATCGGGAGCGAGCAGTACTTC. Amino acid sequence: CASSLIGSEQYF.

In this sample, this clone turned up once. The chain joins TRBV2 to TRBJ1-5; the match to TRBD1 covers 7 bases. Per the germline V gene, CDR1 is SNHLY and CDR2 is FYNNEI. The ends lost 7 bases at V and 8 bases at J; junction bases unmatched: 11. The CDR3 runs to 14 residues. This chain's CDR3 is CASTIQGQGEPQHF. Here the CDR3 DNA reads TGTGCCAGCACAATACAGGGGCAGGGGGAGCCCCAGCATTTT.

V and J are TRBV3-1 (or the pseudogene TRBV3-2) and TRBJ1-1; 7 bases are shared with TRBD1. This CDR3 has 15 residues. CDR1 and CDR2 (germline): LGHDT, YNNKEL (reference sequence). V was clipped by 4 bases and J by 1 base; unmatched bases: 6. Here the CDR3 DNA reads TGTGCCAGCAGCCCACGGGACAGTCCGAACACTGAAGCTTTCTTT. Protein product: CASSPRDSPNTEAFF.

This clone was seen once. Other DNA sequences within the sample encode an identical CDR3. The V call is TRBV5-1, the J call TRBJ2-5; weak D call: TRBD2 (5 bases). V was clipped by 0 bases and J by 2 bases, with 8 bases between them. This CDR3 region has 14 residues. CDR1 and CDR2 from the germline V gene are SGHRS and YFSETQ. The CDR3 DNA sequence: TGCGCCAGCAGCTTGGGAGGCGGGCAAGAGACCCAGTACTTC. This sequence encodes CASSLGGGQETQYF.

The DNA of the CDR3 is TGTGCCAGCGGGCGGGACAGGAGCTCCGGGGAGCTGTTTTTT. Its protein product is CASGRDRSSGELFF. This chain connects TRBV6-4 to TRBJ2-2; 8 bases are shared with TRBD1. V was clipped by 8 bases and J by 6 bases; unmatched bases: 8. The CDR3 consists of 14 residues. Germline lookup yields CDR1 MRHNA and CDR2 SNTAGT.

The CDR3 sequence is CASSPSSADTQYF. The CDR3 coding sequence is TGTGCCAGCAGCCCCTCCTCGGCAGATACGCAGTATTTT. The chain recombines TRBV3-1 (or the pseudogene TRBV3-2) with TRBJ2-3; D not certain. Germline CDR1 is LGHDT and CDR2 is YNNKEL (reference sequence). The CDR3 covers 13 residues. V was clipped by 4 bases and J by 4 bases, with 9 bases between them.

This chain joins TRBV5-1 and TRBJ2-3; D is perhaps TRBD2 (5 bases). Trimming removed 4 bases at V and 1 base at J, with 13 bases between. Germline V gene lookup returns CDR1 SGHRS and CDR2 YFSETQ. The CDR3 loop spans 15 amino acids. The CDR3: CASSGGLGGTDTQYF. CDR3 nucleotides: TGCGCCAGCAGCGGCGGCCTCGGGGGCACAGATACGCAGTATTTT.

Regarding this clone: The junction and the germline gene differ at one end; a read error may be behind it. The CDR3 here is CAGGLSNTDTQYF. CDR3 bases: TGTGCTGGTGGGCTATCGAACACAGATACGCAGTATTTT. The chain carries TRBV12-5 and TRBJ2-3; D is uncertain. The CDR3 has 13 residues. Looked up from germline, CDR1 is LGHNT and CDR2 is FRNRAP.

V is TRBV6-6 and J is TRBJ2-7, with 12 bases lining up with TRBD2. CDR3 length: 15 amino acids. V shed 6 bases and J 5 bases; nucleotides not matched to a gene: 8. In germline, CDR1 is MNHNY, CDR2 SVGAGI (reference sequence). The CDR3 here is CASSPTSGRRNEQYF. Written as DNA, the CDR3 is TGTGCCAGCAGCCCCACTAGCGGGAGGAGGAACGAGCAGTACTTC.

The chain has TRBV2 and TRBJ2-7; weak D call: TRBD2 (6 bases). Germline V gene sequence: CDR1 SNHLY, CDR2 FYNNEI. V dropped 11 bases and J dropped 6 bases, with 20 bases sitting between them. The CDR3 spans 13 residues. CDR3 DNA: TGTGCCTGCCCGCTTGTAGGAGGGCTCGAGCAGTACTTC. This sequence encodes CACPLVGGLEQYF.

The rearrangement uses TRBV5-1 and TRBJ2-1; 7 bases line up with TRBD2. The CDR3 covers 16 residues. CDR1 is SGHRS and CDR2 is YFSETQ in the germline V gene. The V gene end was trimmed by 0 bases and the J gene end by 7 bases; junction bases not matched to a gene: 10. CDR3 nucleotide sequence: TGCGCCAGCAGCTTGGATCGACTAGCCCAAACGAATGAGCAGTTCTTC. Protein: CASSLDRLAQTNEQFF.

The gene calls are TRBV3-1 (or the pseudogene TRBV3-2) and TRBJ1-5, with 8 bases that match TRBD1. There are 14 residues in the CDR3. CDR1 and CDR2 from the germline V gene are LGHDT and YNNKEL (reference sequence). Unmatched junction bases numbered 5, after V lost 4 bases and J lost 6 bases. CDR3 bases: TGTGCCAGCAGCCTAGGACAGGGCGGTCAGCCCCAGCATTTT. Translated, it gives CASSLGQGGQPQHF.

This chain joins TRBV5-4 and TRBJ1-3, with 7 bases identical to TRBD1. Germline values: CDR1 SGHNT, CDR2 YYREEE (reference sequence). This CDR3 is built from 15 residues. V gave up 0 bases and J gave up 3 bases; unmatched junction bases: 3. The CDR3 here is CASSLETGLGNTIYF. Written as DNA, the CDR3 is TGTGCCAGCAGCTTGGAGACAGGGCTTGGAAACACCATATATTTT.

This clone was detected once. The chain employs TRBV5-1 and TRBJ1-2; D possibly corresponds to TRBD1 (5 bases). Trimming removed 1 base from V and 2 bases from J, with 12 bases in between. Germline values: CDR1 SGHRS, CDR2 YFSETQ. This CDR3 spans 15 amino acids. The CDR3 DNA reads as TGCGCCAGCAGCTTGCTTGGGGGGACCAACTATGGCTACACCTTC. Translating it yields CASSLLGGTNYGYTF.

The genes are TRBV15 and TRBJ1-5, with D unclear. The CDR3 consists of 14 residues. With 2 bases removed from V and 6 bases from J, the gap between germline ends came to 11 bases. Per germline, CDR1 LNHNV and CDR2 YYDKDF (reference sequence). The CDR3 loop reads CATSRPPYGQPQHF. DNA for the CDR3: TGTGCCACCAGCAGACCTCCATACGGTCAGCCCCAGCATTTT.

V is TRBV11-2 and J is TRBJ1-1, with D unclear. Germline CDR1 and CDR2: SGHAT and FQNNGV. There are 15 residues in the CDR3. V was trimmed by 2 bases and J by 4 bases, leaving 14 bases between them. The CDR3 sequence is CASSLNKGGSTEAFF. The CDR3 DNA reads TGTGCCAGCAGCTTAAACAAGGGAGGTAGCACTGAAGCTTTCTTT.

In nucleotides, the CDR3 is TGTGCCAGTAGTATCTTCGGACAGACTTTCAATGAGCAGTTCTTC. Amino acids: CASSIFGQTFNEQFF. The chain links TRBV19 to TRBJ2-1, with a possible D match to TRBD1 (6 bases). Looked up from germline, CDR1 is LNHDA and CDR2 is SQIVND (reference sequence). This CDR3 has 15 residues. Between the trimmed V and J ends, which lost 3 bases and 6 bases, there was a span of 15 bases.

V is TRBV20-1 and J is TRBJ1-1; D not certain. CDR1 and CDR2 from the germline V gene are DFQATT and SNEGSKA (reference sequence). V was cut by 6 bases and J by 4 bases, with 9 bases left in between. The CDR3 consists of 11 residues. The CDR3 loop is CSALAATEAFF. CDR3 DNA: TGCAGTGCCCTGGCGGCCACTGAAGCTTTCTTT.